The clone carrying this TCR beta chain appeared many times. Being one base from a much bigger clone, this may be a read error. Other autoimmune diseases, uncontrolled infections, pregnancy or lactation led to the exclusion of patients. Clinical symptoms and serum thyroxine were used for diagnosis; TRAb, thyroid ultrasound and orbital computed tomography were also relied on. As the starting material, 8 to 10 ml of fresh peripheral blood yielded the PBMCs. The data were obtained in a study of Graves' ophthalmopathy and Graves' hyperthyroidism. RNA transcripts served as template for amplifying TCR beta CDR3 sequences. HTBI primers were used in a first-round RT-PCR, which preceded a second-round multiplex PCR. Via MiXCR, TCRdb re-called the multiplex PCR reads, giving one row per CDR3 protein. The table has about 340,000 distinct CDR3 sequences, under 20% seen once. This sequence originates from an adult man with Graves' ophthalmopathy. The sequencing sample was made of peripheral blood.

For the CDR3, the DNA is TGTGCCAGCAGCGCCCGAAGGACAGGGTTCATCGGAGGGACCCAGTACTTC. Its translation is CASSARRTGFIGGTQYF. V is TRBV6-5 and J is TRBJ2-5; TRBD1 matches 8 bases. The CDR3 runs to 17 residues. V gave up 6 bases and J gave up 7 bases; unmatched junction bases: 19. Germline assignment: CDR1 MNHEY and CDR2 SVGAGI.